This TCR beta chain originates from a study of T cells in Graves' hyperthyroidism and ophthalmopathy. TCR beta CDR3 regions were amplified from RNA transcripts. RT-PCR in the first round (using the HTBI primer set) targeted the TCR CDR3. MiXCR, run by TCRdb on the multiplex PCR reads, gives a single entry per CDR3 protein. The sample gives 300,000 to 450,000 distinct CDR3 sequences, 15% to 20% of which show up once; about 16% is in the top ten. This clonotype was recorded many times. This receptor was identified in a woman aged 40 to 49 with Graves' ophthalmopathy. The sample comprised blood.

The DNA for the CDR3 is TGTGCCAGCAGTGACGCAGACACCGGGGAGCTGTTTTTT. Its protein product is CASSDADTGELFF. This chain joins TRBV6-4 and TRBJ2-2, with D uncertain. The length of the CDR3 is 13 residues. Germline values: CDR1 MRHNA, CDR2 SNTAGT. Deletions cut 2 bases from V and 3 bases from J, with 4 bases between.